Given below is one TCR beta chain in context. The antigen remains undetermined. This record comes from a study of Ad26.COV2.S vaccination and SARS-CoV-2 variants. Overall study results and limits: Quantification of TCR breadth and depth may have yielded underestimates of total T cell responses.

CDR3 length: 15 residues. Germline CDR1 is LNHDA and CDR2 is SQIVND (reference sequence). Trimming took 5 bases from V and 8 from J, leaving 16 bases between them. Produced via immunoSEQ multiplex PCR; TCRdb's table is partial and in-frame only. Among about 400,000 clones listed, approximately 91% were seen once. The sample's treatment: around 19 received Ad26.COV2.S at low or high dose, single or two shots; roughly 5 received placebo; per-sample allocation not given. Samples analyzed were those drawn on day 63 after the first vaccine or placebo injection. This rearrangement joins TRBV19 to TRBJ1-6, with unresolved D. The receptor was isolated from a person aged 18-65 years who received the Ad26.COV2.S COVID-19 vaccine or a placebo. The sequencing used peripheral blood, collected in a trial of Ad26.COV2.S vaccine versus placebo. In DNA form, the CDR3 reads TGTGCCAGTAGTCCCCCAAACTACCAGGATTCACCCCTCCACTTT. Translating it yields CASSPPNYQDSPLHF.